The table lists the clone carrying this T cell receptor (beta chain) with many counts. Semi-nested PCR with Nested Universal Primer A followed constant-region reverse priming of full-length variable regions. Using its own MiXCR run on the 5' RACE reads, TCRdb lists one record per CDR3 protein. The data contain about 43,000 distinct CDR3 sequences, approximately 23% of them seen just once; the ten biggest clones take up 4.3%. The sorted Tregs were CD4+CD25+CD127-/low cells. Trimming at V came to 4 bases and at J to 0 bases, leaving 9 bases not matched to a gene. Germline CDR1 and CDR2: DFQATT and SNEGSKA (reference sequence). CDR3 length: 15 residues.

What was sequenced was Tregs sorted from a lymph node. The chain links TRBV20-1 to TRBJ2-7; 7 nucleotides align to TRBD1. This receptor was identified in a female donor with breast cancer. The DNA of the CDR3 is TGCAGTGCTAATAGTTGGGACAGTAGCTCCTACGAGCAGTACTTC. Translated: CSANSWDSSSYEQYF.